The 2 T cell receptor beta chains presented below share a single source sample, sequenced in a study of PD-1 blockade in mismatch repair-deficient tumors (dated by TCRdb to between 2016 and 2019). Libraries were prepared through the immunoSEQ multiplex PCR assay. The immuneACCESS repertoire file appears here via TCRdb, limited to in-frame rearrangements. These files lack a portion of the clones; in checked studies, under half of the deficit traces to unresolved V genes, and the cause of the others is not known. Across this sample there are about 130,000 clones, with 88% seen only once. Of the sample, over 9.5% is held by the ten largest clones. The sample in question was peripheral blood, obtained 70 to 73 weeks after starting pembrolizumab. The receptors were gathered from an adult with mismatch repair-deficient cancer.

This clone has just one count. The J gene is TRBJ2-1, the V gene TRBV10-3, with a tentative D call TRBD2 (6 bases). The CDR3 length is 13 residues. Germline V gives CDR1 ENHRY, CDR2 SYGVKD. Between the trimmed V and J ends, which lost 5 bases and 7 bases, there was a span of 12 bases. The CDR3 region has the DNA TGTGCCATCAGTCCGGGACTGATAAATGAGCAGTTCTTC. Translated, it gives CAISPGLINEQFF.

The rearrangement uses TRBV10-2 and TRBJ2-3; 12 bases are a match to TRBD2. Trimming took 2 bases from V and 9 from J; bases not matched to a gene: 6. Germline V gene lookup returns CDR1 WSHSY and CDR2 SAAADI. The CDR3 runs to 15 residues. The CDR3 bases are TGCGCCAGCAGTGAGGCCCGGACTAGCGGGGCCACGCAGTATTTT. This encodes CASSEARTSGATQYF.